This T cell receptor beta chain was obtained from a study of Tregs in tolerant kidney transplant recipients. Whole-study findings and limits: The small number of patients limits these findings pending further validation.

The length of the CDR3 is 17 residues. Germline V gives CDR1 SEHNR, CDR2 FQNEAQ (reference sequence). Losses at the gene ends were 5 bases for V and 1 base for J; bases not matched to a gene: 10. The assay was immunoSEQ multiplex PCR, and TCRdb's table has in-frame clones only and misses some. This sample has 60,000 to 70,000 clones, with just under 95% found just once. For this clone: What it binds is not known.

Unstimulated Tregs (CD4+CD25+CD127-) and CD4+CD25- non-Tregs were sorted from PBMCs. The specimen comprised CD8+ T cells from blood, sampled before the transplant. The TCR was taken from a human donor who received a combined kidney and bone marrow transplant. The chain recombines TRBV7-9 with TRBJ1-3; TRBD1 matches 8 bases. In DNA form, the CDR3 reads TGTGCCAGCAGCGGCCGGACAGGGTCTGGATCTGGAAACACCATATATTTT. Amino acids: CASSGRTGSGSGNTIYF. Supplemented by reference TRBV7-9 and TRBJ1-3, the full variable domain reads DTGVSQNPRHKITKRGQNVTFRCDPISEHNRLYWYRQTLGQGPEFLTYFQNEAQLEKSRLLSDRFSAERPKGSFSTLEIQRTEQGDSAMYLCASSGRTGSGSGNTIYFGEGSWLTVV.